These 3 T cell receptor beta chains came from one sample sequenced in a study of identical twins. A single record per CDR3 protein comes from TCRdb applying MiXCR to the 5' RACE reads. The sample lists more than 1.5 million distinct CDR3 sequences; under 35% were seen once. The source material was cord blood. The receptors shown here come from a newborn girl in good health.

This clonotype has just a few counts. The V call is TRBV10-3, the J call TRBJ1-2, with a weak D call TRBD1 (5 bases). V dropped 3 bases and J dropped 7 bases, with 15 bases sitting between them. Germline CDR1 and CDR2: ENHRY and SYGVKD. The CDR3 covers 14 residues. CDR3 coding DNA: TGTGCCATCAGTGAAAGGGGAGGGGAGTTTGGCTACACCTTC. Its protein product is CAISERGGEFGYTF.

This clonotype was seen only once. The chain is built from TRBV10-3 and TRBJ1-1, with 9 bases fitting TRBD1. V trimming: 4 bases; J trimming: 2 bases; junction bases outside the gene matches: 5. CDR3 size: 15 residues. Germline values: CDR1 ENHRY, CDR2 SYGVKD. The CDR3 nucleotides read TGTGCCATCAGTGCAGGACAGGGGTTAAACACTGAAGCTTTCTTT. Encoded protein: CAISAGQGLNTEAFF.

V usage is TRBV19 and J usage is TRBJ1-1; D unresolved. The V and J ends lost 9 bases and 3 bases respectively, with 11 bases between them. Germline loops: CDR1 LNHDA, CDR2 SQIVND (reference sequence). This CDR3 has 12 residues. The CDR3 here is CASRSRYTEAFF. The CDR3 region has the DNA TGTGCCAGCCGCAGTCGTTACACTGAAGCTTTCTTT.